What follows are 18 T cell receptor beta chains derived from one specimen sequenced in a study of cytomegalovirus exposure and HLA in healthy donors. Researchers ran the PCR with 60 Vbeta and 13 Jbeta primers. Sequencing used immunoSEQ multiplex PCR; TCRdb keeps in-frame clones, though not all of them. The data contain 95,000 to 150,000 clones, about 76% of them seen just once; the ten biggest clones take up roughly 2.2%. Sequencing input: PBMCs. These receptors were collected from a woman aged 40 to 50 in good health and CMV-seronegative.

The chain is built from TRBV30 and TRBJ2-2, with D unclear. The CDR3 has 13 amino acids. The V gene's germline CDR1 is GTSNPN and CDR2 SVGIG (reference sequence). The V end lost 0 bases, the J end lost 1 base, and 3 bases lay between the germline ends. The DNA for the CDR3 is TGTGCCTGGAGTGTACAGAACACCGGGGAGCTGTTTTTT. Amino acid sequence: CAWSVQNTGELFF.

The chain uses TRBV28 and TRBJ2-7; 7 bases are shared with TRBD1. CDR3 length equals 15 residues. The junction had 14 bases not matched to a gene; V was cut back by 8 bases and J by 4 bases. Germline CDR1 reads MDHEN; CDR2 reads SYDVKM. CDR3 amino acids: CASSPHDRAFYEQYF. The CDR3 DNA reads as TGTGCCAGCTCCCCCCACGACAGGGCATTTTACGAGCAGTACTTC.

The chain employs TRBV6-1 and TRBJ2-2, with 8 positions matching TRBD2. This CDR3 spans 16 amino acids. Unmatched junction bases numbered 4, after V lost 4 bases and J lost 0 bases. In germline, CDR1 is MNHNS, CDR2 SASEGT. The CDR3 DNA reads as TGTGCCAGCAGTGCCAGGACTAGCTCGAACACCGGGGAGCTGTTTTTT. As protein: CASSARTSSNTGELFF.

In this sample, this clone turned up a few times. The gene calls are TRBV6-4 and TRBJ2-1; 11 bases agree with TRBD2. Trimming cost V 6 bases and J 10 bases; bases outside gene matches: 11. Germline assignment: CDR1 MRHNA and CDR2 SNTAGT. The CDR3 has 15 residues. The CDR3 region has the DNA TGTGCCAGCAGCCCGACTAGCGGGACCATGACGGAGCAGTTCTTC. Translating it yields CASSPTSGTMTEQFF.

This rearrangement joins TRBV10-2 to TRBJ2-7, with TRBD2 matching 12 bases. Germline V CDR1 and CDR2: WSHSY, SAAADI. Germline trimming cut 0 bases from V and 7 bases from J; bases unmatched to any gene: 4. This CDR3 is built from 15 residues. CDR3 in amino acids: CASSESLAGGLEQYF. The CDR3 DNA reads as TGCGCCAGCAGTGAGTCACTAGCGGGAGGACTTGAGCAGTACTTC.

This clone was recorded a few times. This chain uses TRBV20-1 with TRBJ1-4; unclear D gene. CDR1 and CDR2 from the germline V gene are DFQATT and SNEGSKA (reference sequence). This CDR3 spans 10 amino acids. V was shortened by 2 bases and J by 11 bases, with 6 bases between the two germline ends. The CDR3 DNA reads TGCAGTGCTAGATTGACTAAACTGTTTTTT. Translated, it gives CSARLTKLFF.

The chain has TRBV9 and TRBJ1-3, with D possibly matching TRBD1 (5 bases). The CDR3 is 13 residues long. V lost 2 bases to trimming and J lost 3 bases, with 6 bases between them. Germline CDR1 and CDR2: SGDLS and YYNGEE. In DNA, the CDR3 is TGTGCCAGCAGCGTGGACAATGGAAACACCATATATTTT. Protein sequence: CASSVDNGNTIYF.

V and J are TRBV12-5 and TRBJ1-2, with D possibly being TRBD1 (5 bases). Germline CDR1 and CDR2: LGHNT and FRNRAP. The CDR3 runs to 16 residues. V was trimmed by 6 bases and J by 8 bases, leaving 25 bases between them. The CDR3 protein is CASGPPDGGGAVGYTF. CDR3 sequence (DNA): TGTGCTAGTGGCCCCCCCGACGGCGGGGGTGCGGTCGGCTACACCTTC.

The CDR3 DNA reads TGTGCCACCTCTACGGACAATCCGGACATTCAGTACTTC. Protein product: CATSTDNPDIQYF. The V call is TRBV6-1, the J call TRBJ2-4, with TRBD1 as a possible D gene (5 bases). There are 13 residues in the CDR3. Trimming stripped 10 bases from V and 8 bases from J, with 18 bases between. The germline V gene has CDR1 MNHNS and CDR2 SASEGT.

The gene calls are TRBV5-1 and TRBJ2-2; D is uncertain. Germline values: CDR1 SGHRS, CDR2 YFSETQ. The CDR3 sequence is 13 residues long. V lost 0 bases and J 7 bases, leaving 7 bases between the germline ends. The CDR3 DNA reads TGCGCCAGCAGCTTGGAGACTCGCGGGGAGCTGTTTTTT. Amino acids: CASSLETRGELFF.

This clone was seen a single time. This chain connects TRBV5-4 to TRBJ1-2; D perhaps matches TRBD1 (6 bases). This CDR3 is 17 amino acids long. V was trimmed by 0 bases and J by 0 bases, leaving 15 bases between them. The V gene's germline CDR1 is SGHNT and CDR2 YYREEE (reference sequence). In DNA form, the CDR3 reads TGTGCCAGCAGCTTGGGCGGGGGGCCACCATCTAACTATGGCTACACCTTC. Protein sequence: CASSLGGGPPSNYGYTF.

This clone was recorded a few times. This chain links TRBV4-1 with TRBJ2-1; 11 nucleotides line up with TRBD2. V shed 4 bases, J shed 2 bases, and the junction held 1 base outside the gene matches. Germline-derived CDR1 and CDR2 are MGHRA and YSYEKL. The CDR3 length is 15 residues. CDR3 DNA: TGCGCCAGCAGCCCACTAGCGGGAGCCTACAATGAGCAGTTCTTC. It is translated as CASSPLAGAYNEQFF.

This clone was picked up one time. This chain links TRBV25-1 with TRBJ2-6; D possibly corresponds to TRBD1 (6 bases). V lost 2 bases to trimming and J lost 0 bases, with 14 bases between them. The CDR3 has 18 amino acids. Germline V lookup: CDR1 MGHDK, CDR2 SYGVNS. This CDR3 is CASSEGVQGSSGANVLTF. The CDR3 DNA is TGTGCCAGCAGTGAAGGCGTACAGGGAAGCTCTGGGGCCAACGTCCTGACTTTC.

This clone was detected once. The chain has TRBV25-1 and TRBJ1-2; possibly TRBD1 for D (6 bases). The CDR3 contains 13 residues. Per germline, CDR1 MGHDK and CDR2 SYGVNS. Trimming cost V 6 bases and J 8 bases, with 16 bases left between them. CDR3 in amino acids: CASSDSGGYGYTF. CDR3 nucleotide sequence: TGTGCCAGCAGCGACTCGGGGGGCTACGGCTACACCTTC.

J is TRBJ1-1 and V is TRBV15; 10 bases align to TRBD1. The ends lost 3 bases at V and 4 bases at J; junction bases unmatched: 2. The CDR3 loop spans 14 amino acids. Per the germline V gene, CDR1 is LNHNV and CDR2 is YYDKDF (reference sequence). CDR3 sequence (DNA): TGTGCCACCAGCAGCGACAGGGGGCTCACTGAAGCTTTCTTT. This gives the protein CATSSDRGLTEAFF.

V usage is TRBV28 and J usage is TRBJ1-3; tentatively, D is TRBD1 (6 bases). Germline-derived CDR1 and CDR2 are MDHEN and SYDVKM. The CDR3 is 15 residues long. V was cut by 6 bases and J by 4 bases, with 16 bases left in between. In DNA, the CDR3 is TGTGCCAGCAGCACAGGGTCCAATCCGGGAAACACCATATATTTT. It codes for CASSTGSNPGNTIYF.

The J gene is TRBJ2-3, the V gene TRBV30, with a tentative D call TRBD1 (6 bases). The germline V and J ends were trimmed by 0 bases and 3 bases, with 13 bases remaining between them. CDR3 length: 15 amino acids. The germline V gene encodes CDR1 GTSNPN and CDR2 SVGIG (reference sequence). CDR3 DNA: TGTGCCTGGAGTGTAGGACAGATGAGTACAGATACGCAGTATTTT. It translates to CAWSVGQMSTDTQYF.

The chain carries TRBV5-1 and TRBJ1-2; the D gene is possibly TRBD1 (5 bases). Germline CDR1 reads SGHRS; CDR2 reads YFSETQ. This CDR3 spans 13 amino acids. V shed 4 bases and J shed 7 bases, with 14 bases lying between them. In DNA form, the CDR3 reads TGCGCCAGCAGCACCACAGGTGGGGCTGGCTACACCTTC. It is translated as CASSTTGGAGYTF.